Each of the 5 T cell receptor beta chains below was sequenced from the same sample in a study of blood T cell repertoires in COVID-19. Only in-frame clones appear in the TCRdb table, and some are missing; sequencing was by immunoSEQ multiplex PCR. Among 30,000 to 50,000 clones listed, 75% to 90% were seen once. Sequencing was carried out using peripheral blood. All receptors derive from a man in his 60s with acute or convalescent COVID-19.

The J gene is TRBJ1-4, the V gene TRBV11-2; no clear D gene. CDR1 is SGHAT and CDR2 is FQNNGV in the germline V gene. The V gene lost 1 base and the J gene lost 0 bases, with 6 bases spanning the gap. The CDR3 runs 15 residues. Here the CDR3 DNA reads TGTGCCAGCAGCTTAGGGGCAGCAACTAATGAAAAACTGTTTTTT. This encodes CASSLGAATNEKLFF.

The chain couples TRBV5-1 to TRBJ2-1; D might be TRBD1 (5 bases). Germline lookup yields CDR1 SGHRS and CDR2 YFSETQ. Deletions cut 0 bases from V and 6 bases from J, with 16 bases between. The CDR3 has 16 residues. The CDR3 protein is CASSLGGASLINEQFF. For the CDR3, the DNA is TGCGCCAGCAGCTTGGGTGGGGCCTCGCTGATCAATGAGCAGTTCTTC.

The rearrangement links TRBV7-2 to TRBJ1-1; weak D call: TRBD1 (5 bases). The germline gives CDR1 SGHTA, CDR2 FQGNSA. The germline V and J ends were trimmed by 5 bases and 4 bases, with 17 bases remaining between them. The length of the CDR3 is 15 residues. CDR3 coding DNA: TGTGCCAGCAGCGAAAGTAGGGGAAGAGCCACTGAAGCTTTCTTT. Protein: CASSESRGRATEAFF.

The chain couples TRBV4-1 to TRBJ1-1, with 7 bases aligning to TRBD1. This CDR3 has 15 amino acids. Per germline, CDR1 MGHRA and CDR2 YSYEKL. V was clipped by 4 bases and J by 1 base; unmatched bases: 6. DNA of the CDR3: TGCGCCAGCAGCCGATCCGGGACAGCGAACACTGAAGCTTTCTTT. This codes for CASSRSGTANTEAFF.

This sequence joins TRBV6-2 or TRBV6-3 and TRBJ1-6; a weak D match, TRBD1 (5 bases). The CDR3 extends over 16 amino acids. Germline assignment: CDR1 MNHEY and CDR2 SVGEGT. The V end lost 4 bases, the J end lost 12 bases, and 22 bases lay between the germline ends. For the CDR3, the DNA is TGTGCCAGCAGTTTGCCTAAGGGGATTCCAATCCAACCCCTCCACTTT. Protein sequence: CASSLPKGIPIQPLHF.